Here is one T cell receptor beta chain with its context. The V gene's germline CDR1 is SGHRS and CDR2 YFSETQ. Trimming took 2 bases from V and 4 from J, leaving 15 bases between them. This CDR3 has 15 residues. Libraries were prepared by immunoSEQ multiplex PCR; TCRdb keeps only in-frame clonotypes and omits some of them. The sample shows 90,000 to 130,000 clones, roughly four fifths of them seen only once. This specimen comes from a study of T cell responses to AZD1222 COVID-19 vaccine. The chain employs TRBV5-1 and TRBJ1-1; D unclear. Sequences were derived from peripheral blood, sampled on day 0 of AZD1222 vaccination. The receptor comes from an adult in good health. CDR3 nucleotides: TGCGCCAGCAGCTTACTAGGGAATGGTATCACTGAAGCTTTCTTT. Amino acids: CASSLLGNGITEAFF.